This T cell receptor beta chain was identified during a study of cytomegalovirus exposure and HLA in healthy donors. Study-wide results and caveats: The authors enumerated over 150 TCR beta chains as linked to cytomegalovirus.

Healthy bone marrow donors supplied every sample. This clone was detected a few times. Its antigen is unidentified. The PCR contained 60 Vbeta and 13 Jbeta primers. The repertoire was sequenced with immunoSEQ multiplex PCR; TCRdb's copy has only in-frame clones and lacks some. The data contain approximately 190,000 clones, about two thirds of them singletons. This CDR3 comprises 15 residues. The junction had 3 bases not matched to a gene; V was cut back by 2 bases and J by 2 bases. Germline lookup yields CDR1 SNHLY and CDR2 FYNNEI. The clonotype was recovered from a man aged 35 to 55 in good health and CMV-seropositive. The sample comprised PBMCs. This chain joins TRBV2 and TRBJ1-3; 7 nucleotides align to TRBD1. CDR3 region: CASSEQGGPGNTIYF. Written as DNA, the CDR3 is TGTGCCAGCAGTGAACAGGGGGGACCTGGAAACACCATATATTTT.